This T cell receptor (beta chain) appears in the sequencing data of a study of CD8+ T cells in alopecia areata. The V end was cut by 3 bases, the J end by 3 bases, with 10 bases between. The germline CDR1 and CDR2 sequences are SGHRS and YFSETQ. The CDR3 is made up of 14 amino acids. RNA was isolated and reverse transcribed to cDNA, the sequencing template. Assay: immunoSEQ multiplex PCR; the TCRdb copy retains only in-frame clones and omits some. The data show 140,000 to 150,000 clones, about three fifths seen once. The sample in question was CD4+ T cells sorted from blood, obtained at week 0. The V gene is TRBV5-1, the J gene TRBJ2-1; perhaps TRBD2 as D (5 bases). The receptor was derived from a human donor with alopecia areata. The CDR3, as DNA: TGCGCCAGCAGCTCGGACTCAGTCTACAATGAGCAGTTCTTC. Amino acid sequence: CASSSDSVYNEQFF.